Sequencing of this TCR beta chain was carried out in a study of beta chain features in type 1 diabetes. CDR3 size: 12 residues. V was cut by 7 bases and J by 6 bases, with 10 bases left in between. The germline V gene has CDR1 SNHLY and CDR2 FYNNEI. This clone turned up a few times. Sequencing targeted expressed TCRB transcripts, as all isolated RNA had been reverse transcribed. Some clones are missing from TCRdb's copy, which holds only in-frame ones; the method was immunoSEQ multiplex PCR. This sample has roughly 450,000 clones, with over 9.5% found just once. The sequenced material came from naive CD4+ T cells from blood. The clonotype originates from a woman in her late teens or twenties in good health. The rearrangement joins TRBV2 to TRBJ2-1; unclear D gene. The DNA of the CDR3 is TGTGCCAGCACCGGGTTTGGCAATGAGCAGTTCTTC. Translated, it gives CASTGFGNEQFF. Full variable domain (outside the CDR3, taken from reference TRBV2 and TRBJ2-1): EPEVTQTPSHQVTQMGQEVILRCVPISNHLYFYWYRQILGQKVEFLVSFYNNEISEKSEIFDDQFSVERPDGSNFTLKIRSTKLEDSAMYFCASTGFGNEQFFGPGTRLTVL.